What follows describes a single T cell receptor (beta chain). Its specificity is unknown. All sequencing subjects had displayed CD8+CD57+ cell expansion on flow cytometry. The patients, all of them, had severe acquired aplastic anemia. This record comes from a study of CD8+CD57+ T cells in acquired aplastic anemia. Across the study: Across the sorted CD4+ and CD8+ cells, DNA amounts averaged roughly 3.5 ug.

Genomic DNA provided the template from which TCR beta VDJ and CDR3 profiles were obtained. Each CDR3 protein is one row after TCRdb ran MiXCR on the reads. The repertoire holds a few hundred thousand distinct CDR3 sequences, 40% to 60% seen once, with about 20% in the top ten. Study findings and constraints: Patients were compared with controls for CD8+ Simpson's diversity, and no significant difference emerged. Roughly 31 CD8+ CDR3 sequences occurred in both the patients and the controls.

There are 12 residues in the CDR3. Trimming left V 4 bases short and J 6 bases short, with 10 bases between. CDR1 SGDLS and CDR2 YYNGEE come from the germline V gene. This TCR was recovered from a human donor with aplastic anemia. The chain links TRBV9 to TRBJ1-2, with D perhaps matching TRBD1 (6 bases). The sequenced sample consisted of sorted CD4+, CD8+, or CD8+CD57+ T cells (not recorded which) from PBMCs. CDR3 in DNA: TGTGCCAGCAGCACGCGGACAGATGGCTACACCTTC. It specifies CASSTRTDGYTF.